The next 25 T cell receptor beta chains were all read from a single sample in a study of CD8 T cells in Susac syndrome. RNA in amounts of about 0.5 to 1 ug was reverse transcribed with random hexamers. MiXCR, run by TCRdb on the immunoSEQ multiplex PCR reads, gives a single entry per CDR3 protein. This sample has hundreds of thousands of distinct CDR3 sequences, with roughly 93% found just once. Source material: CD4+ T cells from PBMCs. These receptors were taken from a human donor with Susac syndrome.

J is TRBJ2-2 and V is TRBV15; unclear D gene. V lost 4 bases and J 6 bases, leaving 12 bases between the germline ends. This CDR3 region has 14 residues. Germline V lookup: CDR1 LNHNV, CDR2 YYDKDF (reference sequence). The CDR3 bases are TGTGCCACCAGCAAAGGGCCTCCAGCCGGGGAGCTGTTTTTT. Translated, it gives CATSKGPPAGELFF.

The chain joins TRBV20-1 to TRBJ1-1, with D maybe TRBD1 (5 bases). V dropped 3 bases and J dropped 5 bases, with 16 bases sitting between them. The CDR3 totals 14 residues. CDR1 is DFQATT and CDR2 is SNEGSKA in the germline V gene (reference sequence). This CDR3 is CSASDRTGGTEAFF. For the CDR3, the DNA is TGCAGTGCTAGTGATAGGACGGGGGGAACTGAAGCTTTCTTT.

The gene calls are TRBV3-1 and TRBJ1-4; D possibly corresponds to TRBD1 (5 bases). Trimming removed 6 bases from V and 5 bases from J, with 13 bases in between. Germline V gives CDR1 LGHDT, CDR2 YNNKEL (reference sequence). This CDR3 spans 14 amino acids. The CDR3 protein is CASREGAGNEKLFF. CDR3 sequence (DNA): TGTGCCAGCAGGGAAGGGGCAGGGAATGAAAAACTGTTTTTT.

V and J are TRBV6-2 or TRBV6-3 and TRBJ1-5; D ambiguous. From germline, CDR1 is MNHEY and CDR2 SVGEGT. CDR3 length: 14 amino acids. Trimming left V 2 bases short and J 5 bases short, with 10 bases between. Here the CDR3 reads CASSYRSVDQPQHF. Here the CDR3 DNA reads TGTGCCAGCAGTTACCGGTCGGTCGATCAGCCCCAGCATTTT.

The chain recombines TRBV3-1 with TRBJ2-7, with 8 nucleotides matching TRBD2. J lost 2 bases, V lost 1 base, and 7 bases had no gene match. This CDR3 contains 16 residues. CDR1 is LGHDT, CDR2 YNNKEL, per germline (reference sequence). Written as DNA, the CDR3 is TGTGCCAGCAGCCAAGGAGGCGGGGGGACTCCCTACGAGCAGTACTTC. This translates into CASSQGGGGTPYEQYF.

The chain uses TRBV6-5 and TRBJ2-2; no firm D call. Trimming took 5 bases from V and 4 from J, leaving 14 bases between them. The CDR3 spans 15 residues. CDR1 is MNHEY, CDR2 SVGAGI, per germline. The CDR3 loop reads CASSRTDPSTGELFF. CDR3 sequence (DNA): TGTGCCAGCAGTCGGACGGACCCATCCACCGGGGAGCTGTTTTTT.

V and J are TRBV5-1 and TRBJ2-1; D is possibly TRBD1 or TRBD2 (6 bases each). Trimming removed 2 bases from V and 7 bases from J, with 16 bases in between. Germline lookup yields CDR1 SGHRS and CDR2 YFSETQ. CDR3 length: 15 residues. The CDR3 DNA reads as TGCGCCAGCAGCTTCGGGGGCCGAACCCGGAATGAGCAGTTCTTC. This sequence encodes CASSFGGRTRNEQFF.

The chain carries TRBV6-1 and TRBJ2-1; 7 bases agree with TRBD1. Germline CDR1 MNHNS, CDR2 SASEGT. This CDR3 is built from 14 residues. Trimming removed 4 bases from V and 3 bases from J; junction bases left unmatched: 3. Here the CDR3 reads CASSVAGGYNEQFF. The DNA for the CDR3 is TGTGCCAGCAGTGTAGCAGGGGGCTACAATGAGCAGTTCTTC.

This chain uses TRBV20-1 with TRBJ1-5, with TRBD1 identical over 9 bases. Unmatched junction bases numbered 11, after V lost 4 bases and J lost 7 bases. Germline lookup yields CDR1 DFQATT and CDR2 SNEGSKA (reference sequence). The CDR3 totals 15 residues. This chain's CDR3 is CSAISTGGREQPQHF. CDR3 DNA sequence: TGCAGTGCTATATCGACAGGGGGAAGGGAGCAGCCCCAGCATTTT.

V usage is TRBV19 and J usage is TRBJ1-2, with D possibly matching TRBD1 (5 bases). Germline loops: CDR1 LNHDA, CDR2 SQIVND (reference sequence). The CDR3 loop spans 14 amino acids. Trimming removed 3 bases at V and 3 bases at J, with 11 bases between. The chain's CDR3 is CASSMRDGYYGYTF. The DNA of the CDR3 is TGTGCCAGTAGTATGCGGGACGGTTACTATGGCTACACCTTC.

This chain connects TRBV5-1 to TRBJ2-1; the D call may be TRBD1 or TRBD2 (5 bases each). The CDR3 totals 15 residues. V was trimmed by 0 bases and J by 5 bases, leaving 12 bases between them. Germline CDR1 is SGHRS and CDR2 is YFSETQ. CDR3 amino acids: CASSLGPRGDNEQFF. The DNA of the CDR3 is TGCGCCAGCAGCTTGGGACCGAGAGGGGACAATGAGCAGTTCTTC.

This clonotype was seen only a few times. The chain uses TRBV20-1 and TRBJ1-2; the match to TRBD1 covers 7 bases. V gave up 5 bases and J gave up 8 bases; unmatched junction bases: 5. Germline V gene lookup returns CDR1 DFQATT and CDR2 SNEGSKA (reference sequence). The CDR3 covers 11 residues. The CDR3 DNA follows: TGCAGTGCTTCTTCAGGGGGAGGCTACACCTTC. Residues: CSASSGGGYTF.

The chain joins TRBV18 to TRBJ2-1; 8 bases are shared with TRBD1. The CDR3 runs 14 residues. CDR1 is KGHSH and CDR2 is LQKENI in the germline V gene. With V trimmed by 3 bases and J by 5 bases, 3 bases remained unmatched. The CDR3 DNA reads TGTGCCAGCTCACCTGGGGGACAGGACAATGAGCAGTTCTTC. It translates to CASSPGGQDNEQFF.

The CDR3, as DNA: TGTGCCAGCAGCGTAGTTGTCGGTGAGCAGTTCTTC. As protein: CASSVVVGEQFF. This sequence joins TRBV9 and TRBJ2-1; D gene uncertain. This CDR3 region has 12 residues. V was cut by 0 bases and J by 9 bases, with 7 bases left in between. From germline, CDR1 is SGDLS and CDR2 YYNGEE.

This rearrangement joins TRBV4-1 to TRBJ2-6; D remains unclear. CDR1 MGHRA and CDR2 YSYEKL come from the germline V gene. V was shortened by 2 bases and J by 1 base, with 9 bases between the two germline ends. The CDR3 has 16 amino acids. Here the CDR3 DNA reads TGCGCCAGCAGCCAAAACCTGGGGTCTGGGGCCAACGTCCTGACTTTC. Translating gives CASSQNLGSGANVLTF.

V is TRBV11-2 and J is TRBJ2-7; 8 bases align to TRBD2. The ends lost 5 bases at V and 0 bases at J; junction bases unmatched: 15. Germline V gene lookup returns CDR1 SGHAT and CDR2 FQNNGV. The CDR3 is 18 residues long. The CDR3 region has the DNA TGTGCCAGCAGCCGGGCCCGGGGGGGGCCTGGAGGCTCCTACGAGCAGTACTTC. Translating gives CASSRARGGPGGSYEQYF.

The chain links TRBV20-1 to TRBJ1-5; 7 nucleotides agree with TRBD1. J was trimmed by 1 base and V by 6 bases; bases with no gene match: 12. CDR3 size: 16 residues. In germline, CDR1 is DFQATT, CDR2 SNEGSKA (reference sequence). The CDR3 here is CSANRRQGLSNQPQHF. CDR3 bases: TGCAGTGCAAATCGAAGACAGGGATTAAGCAATCAGCCCCAGCATTTT.

This CDR3 reads CASSPSGGRKDTQYF. The CDR3 bases are TGTGCCAGCAGTCCCTCCGGGGGGCGTAAAGATACGCAGTATTTT. J is TRBJ2-3 and V is TRBV28; D is perhaps TRBD2 (7 bases). This CDR3 contains 15 residues. Germline CDR1 MDHEN, CDR2 SYDVKM. Between the trimmed V and J ends, which lost 5 bases and 5 bases, there was a span of 17 bases. The whole variable domain, remainder taken from reference TRBV28 and TRBJ2-3, is DVKVTQSSRYLVKRTGEKVFLECVQDMDHENMFWYRQDPGLGLRLIYFSYDVKMKEKGDIPEGYSVSREKKERFSLILESASTNQTSMYLCASSPSGGRKDTQYFGPGTRLTVL.

The chain combines TRBV6-5 with TRBJ1-2, with TRBD1 identical over 8 bases. Germline CDR1 is MNHEY and CDR2 is SVGAGI. The V and J ends lost 6 bases and 7 bases, in that order; junction bases with no gene match: 7. The CDR3 spans 13 residues. CDR3 sequence: CASRPTGERGYTF. As DNA, the CDR3 is TGTGCCAGCAGGCCGACAGGGGAGCGTGGCTACACCTTC.

This sequence joins TRBV6-1 and TRBJ1-2, with 7 bases identical to TRBD1. The CDR3 has 10 amino acids. The trim removed 3 bases at V and 14 bases at J, leaving 3 bases unmatched. The germline CDR1 and CDR2 sequences are MNHNS and SASEGT. CDR3 region: CASSETGLTF. CDR3 coding DNA: TGTGCCAGCAGTGAGACAGGGTTAACCTTC.

The chain uses TRBV16 and TRBJ1-6; TRBD1 matches 8 bases. Germline V gene lookup returns CDR1 KGHSY and CDR2 FQNENV. V was pared by 4 bases and J by 7 bases, with 9 bases of the junction left unmatched. The CDR3 sequence is 16 residues long. The CDR3 loop reads CASSRNRGQVNSPLHF. The CDR3 DNA reads TGTGCCAGCAGCCGAAATAGGGGACAGGTGAATTCACCCCTCCACTTT. The variable domain in full, completed from reference TRBV16 and TRBJ1-6, reads GEEVAQTPKHLVRGEGQKAKLYCAPIKGHSYVFWYQQVLKNEFKFLISFQNENVFDETGMPKERFSAKCLPNSPCSLEIQATKLEDSAVYFCASSRNRGQVNSPLHFGNGTRLTVT.

The chain employs TRBV20-1 and TRBJ2-7; no reliable D call. The CDR3 runs to 12 residues. Trimming took off 1 base at V and 3 bases at J, with 7 bases between the two ends. Germline CDR1 reads DFQATT; CDR2 reads SNEGSKA (reference sequence). The CDR3 DNA follows: TGCAGTGCTAGAGGGGTCGGCTACGAGCAGTACTTC. This encodes CSARGVGYEQYF.

The V gene is TRBV20-1, the J gene TRBJ2-1; 9 nucleotides agree with TRBD2. The junction had 15 bases not matched to a gene; V was cut back by 6 bases and J by 9 bases. CDR3 length: 15 residues. Germline V gene lookup returns CDR1 DFQATT and CDR2 SNEGSKA (reference sequence). This CDR3 is CSAHVPGLARGEQFF. DNA for the CDR3: TGCAGTGCCCATGTCCCGGGACTAGCCCGGGGTGAGCAGTTCTTC.

The chain carries TRBV28 and TRBJ1-2, with D perhaps TRBD1 (5 bases). Germline-derived CDR1 and CDR2 are MDHEN and SYDVKM. The CDR3 runs to 18 residues. Trimming took off 3 bases at V and 4 bases at J, with 24 bases between the two ends. For the CDR3, the DNA is TGTGCCAGCAGTTTGGGCGGCAGGGAGACTCTCCAGACCTATGGCTACACCTTC. Encoded protein: CASSLGGRETLQTYGYTF.

This chain connects TRBV6-2 or TRBV6-3 to TRBJ1-2, with D possibly TRBD1 on 6 matching bases. The CDR3 covers 15 residues. The V and J ends lost 1 base and 2 bases respectively, with 11 bases between them. Germline CDR1 reads MNHEY; CDR2 reads SVGEGT. The CDR3 nucleotides are TGTGCCAGCAGTTACTTTCACAGGGAGAACTATGGCTACACCTTC. Translating it yields CASSYFHRENYGYTF.